This T cell receptor (beta chain) was recorded in a study of OX40 agonist ivuxolimab in advanced cancers. As for the study in general: Patients undergoing dose escalation presented with hepatocellular carcinoma, melanoma, renal cell or head and neck cancer. Study results and caveats: Patients with a partial response at 0.1-3.0 mg/kg had among the lowest clonal expansion. Averaging showed that CD8+ T cells had more expanded clones than CD4+ did. Which antigen the expanded peripheral T cells recognized is unknown.

With V trimmed by 4 bases and J by 2 bases, 11 bases remained unmatched. The CDR3 sequence is 16 residues long. CDR1 and CDR2 from the germline V gene are SGHNT and YYREEE (reference sequence). The method was immunoSEQ multiplex PCR; TCRdb's version includes in-frame clones alone and lacks a portion of them. The sample lists 75,000 to 95,000 clones, approximately 89% occurring once. Concerning this clone itself: What it recognizes is unknown.

The J gene is TRBJ1-2, the V gene TRBV5-4; 7 bases align to TRBD1. The sample consisted of CD4+ or CD8+ T cells sorted from blood, taken in a trial of the OX40 agonist ivuxolimab. This receptor was identified in an adult with an advanced solid tumor such as melanoma, head and neck, liver or kidney cancer. DNA of the CDR3: TGTGCCAGCAGCGAGGGACAGCTTCAACAAAACTATGGCTACACCTTC. Translated, it gives CASSEGQLQQNYGYTF. Filled out from reference TRBV5-4 and TRBJ1-2, the complete variable domain reads ETGVTQSPTHLIKTRGQQVTLRCSSQSGHNTVSWYQQALGQGPQFIFQYYREEENGRGNFPPRFSGLQFPNYSSELNVNALELDDSALYLCASSEGQLQQNYGYTFGSGTRLTVV.